Shown below are 8 T cell receptor beta chains from a single sample sequenced in a study of neurological immune-mediated disorders. TCRdb re-called the 5' RACE reads through MiXCR, storing one row per CDR3 protein. This table has about 36,000 distinct CDR3 sequences, around 10% appearing once. The sample consisted of PBMCs. The receptors were gathered from a woman in her twenties or thirties with HTLV-1-associated myelopathy (HAM/TSP).

This clonotype showed up many times. This chain uses TRBV20-1 with TRBJ1-1; D is ambiguous. The length of the CDR3 is 12 residues. Germline values: CDR1 DFQATT, CDR2 SNEGSKA (reference sequence). Trimming stripped 1 base from V and 3 bases from J, with 6 bases between. CDR3 loop: CSARVGDTEAFF. The CDR3 DNA reads TGCAGTGCTAGAGTCGGGGACACTGAAGCTTTCTTT.

This clonotype has a count of ten or more. The chain is built from TRBV27 and TRBJ2-7; 8 bases are a match to TRBD2. Trimming cost V 6 bases and J 6 bases; bases outside gene matches: 10. The CDR3 loop spans 14 amino acids. Germline-derived CDR1 and CDR2 are MNHEY and SMNVEV (reference sequence). CDR3 region: CASRPGGASSEQYF. As DNA, the CDR3 is TGTGCCAGCAGGCCCGGGGGGGCCTCGAGCGAGCAGTACTTC.

This clonotype was seen repeatedly, ten times or more. The chain has TRBV20-1 and TRBJ2-3; TRBD2 is a possible D gene (6 bases). This CDR3 comprises 13 residues. Germline V gene lookup returns CDR1 DFQATT and CDR2 SNEGSKA (reference sequence). Deletions cut 1 base from V and 4 bases from J, with 9 bases between. CDR3 residues: CSARVAVPDTQYF. DNA of the CDR3: TGCAGTGCTAGAGTAGCGGTCCCAGATACGCAGTATTTT.

This clonotype was seen many times. The rearrangement joins TRBV9 to TRBJ1-2; possibly TRBD1 for D (6 bases). This CDR3 is 12 amino acids long. Germline CDR1 is SGDLS and CDR2 is YYNGEE. V lost 3 bases and J lost 6, with 9 bases in between. Written as DNA, the CDR3 is TGTGCCAGCAGCGCCCCAGGGGATGGCTACACCTTC. Its translation is CASSAPGDGYTF. The entire variable domain, with the rest obtained from reference TRBV9 and TRBJ1-2, is as follows: DSGVTQTPKHLITATGQRVTLRCSPRSGDLSVYWYQQSLDQGLQFLIQYYNGEERAKGNILERFSAQQFPDLHSELNLSSLELGDSALYFCASSAPGDGYTFGSGTRLTVV.

This clonotype was found many times. The chain recombines TRBV6-6 with TRBJ2-7; unclear D gene. Germline V gene data show CDR1 as MNHNY and CDR2 as SVGAGI (reference sequence). With 0 bases removed from V and 0 bases from J, the gap between germline ends came to 9 bases. The CDR3 loop spans 15 amino acids. CDR3 residues: CASSYSAESSYEQYF. The CDR3 DNA sequence: TGTGCCAGCAGTTACTCAGCAGAGAGCTCCTACGAGCAGTACTTC.

There are many counts of this clonotype. The J gene is TRBJ2-1, the V gene TRBV5-5; no clear D gene. V was clipped by 4 bases and J by 3 bases, with 17 bases between them. The germline V gene encodes CDR1 SGHKS and CDR2 YYEKEE (reference sequence). This CDR3 region has 16 residues. CDR3 bases: TGTGCCAGCAGCACCCTACACGGATTTTACTACAATGAGCAGTTCTTC. Its protein product is CASSTLHGFYYNEQFF.

The V call is TRBV4-1, the J call TRBJ2-3, with TRBD2 identical over 12 bases. The CDR3 runs to 14 residues. V dropped 8 bases and J dropped 4; count of bases not matched to a gene: 4. Germline values: CDR1 MGHRA, CDR2 YSYEKL. Here the CDR3 DNA reads TGCGCCAGCCGGAGACTAGCGGGGGCAGATACGCAGTATTTT. Its protein product is CASRRLAGADTQYF.

This clonotype was seen at least ten times. This chain links TRBV20-1 with TRBJ1-1; TRBD1 matches at 8 bases. The V segment lost 6 bases and the J segment 1 base; nucleotides outside the gene matches: 10. CDR1 is DFQATT and CDR2 is SNEGSKA in the germline V gene (reference sequence). The CDR3 contains 15 residues. The CDR3 DNA is TGCAGTGCCACCCGCCCGGGACAGGCGAACACTGAAGCTTTCTTT. Translation: CSATRPGQANTEAFF.